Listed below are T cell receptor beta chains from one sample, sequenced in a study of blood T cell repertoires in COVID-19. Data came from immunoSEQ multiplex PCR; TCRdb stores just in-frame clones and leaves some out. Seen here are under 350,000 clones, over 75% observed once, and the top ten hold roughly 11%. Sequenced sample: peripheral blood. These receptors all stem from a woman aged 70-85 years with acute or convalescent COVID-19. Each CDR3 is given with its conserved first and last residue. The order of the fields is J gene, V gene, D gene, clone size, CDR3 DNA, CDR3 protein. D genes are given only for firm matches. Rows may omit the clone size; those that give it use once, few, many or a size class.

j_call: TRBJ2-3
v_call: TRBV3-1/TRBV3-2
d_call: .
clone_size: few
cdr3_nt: TGTGCCAGCAGCCAAGATCCCCCTTCCACAGATACGCAGTATTTT
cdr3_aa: CASSQDPPSTDTQYF

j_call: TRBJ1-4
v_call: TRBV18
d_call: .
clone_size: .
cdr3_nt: TGTGCCAGCTCACAGTTTCAGGAGGCAACTAATGAAAAACTGTTTTTT
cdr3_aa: CASSQFQEATNEKLFF

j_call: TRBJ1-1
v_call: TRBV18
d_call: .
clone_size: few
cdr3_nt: TGTGCCAGCTCACCTGACAAGAACACTGAAGCTTTCTTT
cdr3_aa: CASSPDKNTEAFF

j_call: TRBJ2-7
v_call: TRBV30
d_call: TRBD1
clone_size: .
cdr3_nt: TGTGCCTGGAGCCCAGACAGGGGCTACGAGCAGTACTTC
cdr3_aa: CAWSPDRGYEQYF

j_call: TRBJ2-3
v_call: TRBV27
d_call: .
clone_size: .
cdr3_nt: TGTGCCAGCAGTTTTAAGGGGGTCACAGATACGCAGTATTTT
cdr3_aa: CASSFKGVTDTQYF

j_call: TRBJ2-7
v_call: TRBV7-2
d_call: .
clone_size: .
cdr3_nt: TGTGCCAGCGGCACTGCGGCTAACTACGAGCAGTACTTC
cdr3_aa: CASGTAANYEQYF

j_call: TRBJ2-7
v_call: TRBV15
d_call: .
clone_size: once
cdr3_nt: TGTGCCACCAGCAAAGACAAAGGGAGCTTCTACGAGCAGTACTTC
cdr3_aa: CATSKDKGSFYEQYF

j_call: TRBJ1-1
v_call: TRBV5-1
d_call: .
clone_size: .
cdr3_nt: TGCGCCAGCAGCTTAATCACAGGAAACCCAAGTGAAGCTTTCTTT
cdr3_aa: CASSLITGNPSEAFF

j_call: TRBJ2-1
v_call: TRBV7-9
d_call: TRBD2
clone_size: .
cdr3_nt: TGTGCCAGCAGCTGGGGACTAGCGGGGCACAATGAGCAGTTCTTC
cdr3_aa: CASSWGLAGHNEQFF

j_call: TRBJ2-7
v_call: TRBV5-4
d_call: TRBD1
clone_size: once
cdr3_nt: TGTGCCAGCAGTTTTCGACAGGGATCTAAGGGAATGGTCGAGCAGTACTTC
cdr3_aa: CASSFRQGSKGMVEQYF

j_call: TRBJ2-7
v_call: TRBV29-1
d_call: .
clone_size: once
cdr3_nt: TGCAGCGTTGAAGATCAGGTCACACGGCAGTACTTC
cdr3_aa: CSVEDQVTRQYF

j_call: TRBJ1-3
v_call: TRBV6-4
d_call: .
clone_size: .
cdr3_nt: TGTGCCAGCAGCCAACCACCAGGGAATCCCGGAAACACCATATATTTT
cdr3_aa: CASSQPPGNPGNTIYF